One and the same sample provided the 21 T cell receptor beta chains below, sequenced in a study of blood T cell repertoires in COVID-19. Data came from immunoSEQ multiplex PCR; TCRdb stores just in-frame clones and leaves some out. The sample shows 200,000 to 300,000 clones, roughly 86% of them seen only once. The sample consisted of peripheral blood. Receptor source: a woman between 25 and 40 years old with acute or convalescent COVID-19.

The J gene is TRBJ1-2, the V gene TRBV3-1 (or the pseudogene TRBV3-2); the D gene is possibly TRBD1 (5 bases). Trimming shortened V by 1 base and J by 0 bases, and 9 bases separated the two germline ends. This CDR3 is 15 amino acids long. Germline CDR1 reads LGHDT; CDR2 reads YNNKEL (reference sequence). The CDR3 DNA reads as TGTGCCAGCAGCCAAGGGAACAGGCCTAACTATGGCTACACCTTC. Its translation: CASSQGNRPNYGYTF.

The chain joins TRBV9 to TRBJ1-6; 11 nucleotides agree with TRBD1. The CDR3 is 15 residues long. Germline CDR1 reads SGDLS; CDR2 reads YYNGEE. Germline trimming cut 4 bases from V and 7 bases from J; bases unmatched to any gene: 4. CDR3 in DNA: TGTGCCAGCAGCCCGGGGACAGGGGGGAATTCACCCCTCCACTTT. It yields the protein CASSPGTGGNSPLHF. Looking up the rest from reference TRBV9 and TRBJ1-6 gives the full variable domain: DSGVTQTPKHLITATGQRVTLRCSPRSGDLSVYWYQQSLDQGLQFLIQYYNGEERAKGNILERFSAQQFPDLHSELNLSSLELGDSALYFCASSPGTGGNSPLHFGNGTRLTVT.

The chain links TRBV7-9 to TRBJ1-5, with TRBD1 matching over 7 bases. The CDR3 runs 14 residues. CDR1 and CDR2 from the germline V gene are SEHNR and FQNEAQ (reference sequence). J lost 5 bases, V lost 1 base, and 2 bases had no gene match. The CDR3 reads CASSLGQGYQPQHF. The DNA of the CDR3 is TGTGCCAGCAGCTTAGGACAGGGTTATCAGCCCCAGCATTTT.

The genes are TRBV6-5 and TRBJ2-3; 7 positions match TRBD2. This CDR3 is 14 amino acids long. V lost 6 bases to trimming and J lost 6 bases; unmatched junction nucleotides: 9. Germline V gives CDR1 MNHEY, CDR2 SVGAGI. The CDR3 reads CASSRGTNPDTQYF. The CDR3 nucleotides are TGTGCCAGCAGCCGCGGGACTAATCCTGATACGCAGTATTTT.

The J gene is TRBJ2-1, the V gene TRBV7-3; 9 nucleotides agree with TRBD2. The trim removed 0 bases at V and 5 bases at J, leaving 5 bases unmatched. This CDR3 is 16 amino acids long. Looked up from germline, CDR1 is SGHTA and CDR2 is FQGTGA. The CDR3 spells CASSLTRLAANNEQFF. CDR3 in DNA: TGTGCCAGCAGCTTAACTAGACTAGCGGCAAACAATGAGCAGTTCTTC.

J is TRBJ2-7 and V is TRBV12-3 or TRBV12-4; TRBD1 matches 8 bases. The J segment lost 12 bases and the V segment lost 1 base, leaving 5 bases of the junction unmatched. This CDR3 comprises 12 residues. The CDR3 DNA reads TGTGCCAGCAGTTTAGAGGGGACAGGAACGTACTTC. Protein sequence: CASSLEGTGTYF.

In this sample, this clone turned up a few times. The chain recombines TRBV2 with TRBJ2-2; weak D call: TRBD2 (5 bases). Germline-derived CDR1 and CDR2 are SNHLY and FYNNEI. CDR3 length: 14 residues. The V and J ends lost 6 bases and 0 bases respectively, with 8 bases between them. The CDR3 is CASRGVTNTGELFF. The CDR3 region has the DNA TGTGCCAGCAGGGGAGTAACGAACACCGGGGAGCTGTTTTTT.

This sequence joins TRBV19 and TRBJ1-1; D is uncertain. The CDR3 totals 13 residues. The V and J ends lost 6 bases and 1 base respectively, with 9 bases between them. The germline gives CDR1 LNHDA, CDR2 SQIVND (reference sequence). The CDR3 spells CASRDGENTEAFF. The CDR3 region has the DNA TGTGCCAGTAGGGACGGGGAGAACACTGAAGCTTTCTTT. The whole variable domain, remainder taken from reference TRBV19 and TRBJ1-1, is DGGITQSPKYLFRKEGQNVTLSCEQNLNHDAMYWYRQDPGQGLRLIYYSQIVNDFQKGDIAEGYSVSREKKESFPLTVTSAQKNPTAFYLCASRDGENTEAFFGQGTRLTVV.

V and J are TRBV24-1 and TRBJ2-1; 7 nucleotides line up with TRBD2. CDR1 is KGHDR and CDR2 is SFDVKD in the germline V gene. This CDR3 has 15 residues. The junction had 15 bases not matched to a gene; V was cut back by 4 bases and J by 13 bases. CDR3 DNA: TGTGCCACCAGTGAGCCGGACACGGCGGGAGCCTCCCAGTTCTTC. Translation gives CATSEPDTAGASQFF.

CDR3 DNA sequence: TGTGCCAGTAGTGACAGGGGCCGTCAGGGGTTGGAGACCCAGTACTTC. Translation gives CASSDRGRQGLETQYF. The chain joins TRBV19 to TRBJ2-5; TRBD1 matches at 8 bases. V lost 5 bases, J lost 5 bases, and 13 bases stayed unmatched. Germline assignment: CDR1 LNHDA and CDR2 SQIVND (reference sequence). This CDR3 is 16 amino acids long.

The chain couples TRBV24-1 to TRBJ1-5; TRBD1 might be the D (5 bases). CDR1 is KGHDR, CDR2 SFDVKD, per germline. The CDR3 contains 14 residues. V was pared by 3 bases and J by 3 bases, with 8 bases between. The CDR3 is CATSDPGSNQPQHF. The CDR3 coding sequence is TGTGCCACCAGTGATCCAGGGTCCAATCAGCCCCAGCATTTT.

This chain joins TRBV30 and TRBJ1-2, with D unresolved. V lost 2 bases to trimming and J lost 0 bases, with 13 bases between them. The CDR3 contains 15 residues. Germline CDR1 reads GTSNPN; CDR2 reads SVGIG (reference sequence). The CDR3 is CAWSRTGITNYGYTF. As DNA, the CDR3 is TGTGCCTGGAGTCGGACGGGGATAACTAACTATGGCTACACCTTC.

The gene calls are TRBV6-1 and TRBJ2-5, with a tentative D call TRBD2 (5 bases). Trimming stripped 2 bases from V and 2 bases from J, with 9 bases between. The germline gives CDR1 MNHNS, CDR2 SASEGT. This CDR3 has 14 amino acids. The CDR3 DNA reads TGTGCCAGCAGTGAAATGATAGCGCAAGAGACCCAGTACTTC. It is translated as CASSEMIAQETQYF.

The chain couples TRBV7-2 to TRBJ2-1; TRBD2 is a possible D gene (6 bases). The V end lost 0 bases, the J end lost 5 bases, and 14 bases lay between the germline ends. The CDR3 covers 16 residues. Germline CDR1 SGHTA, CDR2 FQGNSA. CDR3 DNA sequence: TGTGCCAGCAGCTTAGCTGGCGGGACCAACGACAATGAGCAGTTCTTC. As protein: CASSLAGGTNDNEQFF.

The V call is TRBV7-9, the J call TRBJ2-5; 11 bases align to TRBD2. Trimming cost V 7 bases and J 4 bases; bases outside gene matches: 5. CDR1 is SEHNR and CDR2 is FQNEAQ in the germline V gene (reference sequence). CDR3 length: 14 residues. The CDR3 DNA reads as TGTGCCAGCAACACCGGACTAGCGGGAGAGACCCAGTACTTC. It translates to CASNTGLAGETQYF. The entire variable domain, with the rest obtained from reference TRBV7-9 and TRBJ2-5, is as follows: DTGVSQNPRHKITKRGQNVTFRCDPISEHNRLYWYRQTLGQGPEFLTYFQNEAQLEKSRLLSDRFSAERPKGSFSTLEIQRTEQGDSAMYLCASNTGLAGETQYFGPGTRLLVL.

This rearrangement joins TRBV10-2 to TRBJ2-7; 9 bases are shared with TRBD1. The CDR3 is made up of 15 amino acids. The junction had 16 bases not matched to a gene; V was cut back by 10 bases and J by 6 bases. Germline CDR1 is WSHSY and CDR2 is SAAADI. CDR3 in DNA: TGCGCCACCGTTGATTCTGGACAGGGGTCGATCGAGCAGTACTTC. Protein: CATVDSGQGSIEQYF.

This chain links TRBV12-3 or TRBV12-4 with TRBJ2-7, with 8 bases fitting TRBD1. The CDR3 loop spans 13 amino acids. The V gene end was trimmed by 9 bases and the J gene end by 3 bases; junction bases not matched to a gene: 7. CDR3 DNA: TGTGCCAGTCAGACAGGGGCCGACTACGAGCAGTACTTC. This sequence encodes CASQTGADYEQYF.

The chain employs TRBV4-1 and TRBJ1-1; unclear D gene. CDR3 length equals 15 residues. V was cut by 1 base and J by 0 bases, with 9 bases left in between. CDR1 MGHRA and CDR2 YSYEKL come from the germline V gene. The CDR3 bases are TGCGCCAGCAGCCAAGTAACTCTCATGAACACTGAAGCTTTCTTT. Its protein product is CASSQVTLMNTEAFF.

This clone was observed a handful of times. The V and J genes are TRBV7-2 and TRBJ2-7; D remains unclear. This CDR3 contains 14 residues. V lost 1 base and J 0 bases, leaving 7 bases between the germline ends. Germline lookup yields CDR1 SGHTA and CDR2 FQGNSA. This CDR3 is CASSLEPYSYEQYF. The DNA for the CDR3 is TGTGCCAGCAGCTTAGAGCCATACTCCTACGAGCAGTACTTC.

As DNA, the CDR3 is TGCGCCAGCAGCCAAGATCTAGCGGGGGCCTCCTACAATGAGCAGTTCTTC. It translates to CASSQDLAGASYNEQFF. This rearrangement joins TRBV4-3 to TRBJ2-1; 10 bases line up with TRBD2. The CDR3 has 17 residues. Germline V gene data show CDR1 as LGHNA and CDR2 as YSLEER. The V segment lost 0 bases and the J segment 0 bases; nucleotides outside the gene matches: 2.

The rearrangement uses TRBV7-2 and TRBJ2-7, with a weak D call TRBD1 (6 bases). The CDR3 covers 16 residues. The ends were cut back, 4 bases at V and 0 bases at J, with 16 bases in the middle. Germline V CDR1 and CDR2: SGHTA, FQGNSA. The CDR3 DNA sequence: TGTGCCAGCAGCTCACCAGGACAGTCAAGCTCCTACGAGCAGTACTTC. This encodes CASSSPGQSSSYEQYF. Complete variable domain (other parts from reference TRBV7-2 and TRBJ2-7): GAGVSQSPSNKVTEKGKDVELRCDPISGHTALYWYRQSLGQGLEFLIYFQGNSAPDKSGLPSDRFSAERTGGSVSTLTIQRTQQEDSAVYLCASSSPGQSSSYEQYFGPGTRLTVT.